The 3 T cell receptor beta chains in this list originate from one sample, sequenced in a study of blood T cell repertoires in COVID-19. The repertoire was sequenced with immunoSEQ multiplex PCR; TCRdb's copy has only in-frame clones and lacks some. The table includes around 190,000 clones, more than 75% detected once. Sequencing used PBMCs or T cells enriched from blood (not recorded which). Source of these receptors: a man between 35 and 55 years old with acute COVID-19.

The rearrangement joins TRBV5-1 to TRBJ1-1, with a tentative D call TRBD1 (6 bases). This CDR3 contains 14 residues. Germline V gene lookup returns CDR1 SGHRS and CDR2 YFSETQ. The V gene lost 1 base and the J gene lost 5 bases, with 12 bases spanning the gap. The CDR3 spells CASSLTGGATEAFF. In DNA, the CDR3 is TGCGCCAGCAGCTTGACGGGGGGCGCAACTGAAGCTTTCTTT.

The gene calls are TRBV7-9 and TRBJ2-1; possible D gene TRBD1, 6 bases. CDR1 and CDR2 from the germline V gene are SEHNR and FQNEAQ (reference sequence). Trimming pared 2 bases from V and 5 bases from J, leaving 10 bases between. This CDR3 is built from 14 residues. CDR3 in DNA: TGTGCCAGCAGCTTAACAGGGCTTAACAATGAGCAGTTCTTC. Translating it yields CASSLTGLNNEQFF.

The J gene is TRBJ2-3, the V gene TRBV28, with TRBD2 matching 8 bases. The CDR3 totals 15 residues. The V segment lost 6 bases and the J segment 1 base; nucleotides outside the gene matches: 6. Germline V gives CDR1 MDHEN, CDR2 SYDVKM. The CDR3 DNA is TGTGCCAGCAGCAACAGCGGGAGACGCACAGATACGCAGTATTTT. Its protein product is CASSNSGRRTDTQYF. The entire variable domain, with the rest obtained from reference TRBV28 and TRBJ2-3, is as follows: DVKVTQSSRYLVKRTGEKVFLECVQDMDHENMFWYRQDPGLGLRLIYFSYDVKMKEKGDIPEGYSVSREKKERFSLILESASTNQTSMYLCASSNSGRRTDTQYFGPGTRLTVL.